A single sample is the source of the 15 T cell receptor beta chains below, sequenced in a study of molecular identifiers for immune sequencing clone quantification. TCRdb redid the calling of the PCR reads with MiXCR, one entry per CDR3 protein. The sample comprises roughly 10,000 distinct CDR3 sequences, about a fifth of which are singletons, and around 1.4% rests with the top ten. Sequencing was carried out using naive CD8+ T cells from blood, with Jurkat cell RNA spiked in. Indicated subset: FACS-sorted CD8+CD4-CCR7+CD45RA+ naive T cells. Receptors were obtained from a human donor in good health. Some libraries in this study had Jurkat cell RNA spiked in.

This clonotype has at least ten counts. This chain uses TRBV19 with TRBJ2-5; tentatively, D is TRBD1 (6 bases). The CDR3 has 15 amino acids. Germline V gene data show CDR1 as LNHDA and CDR2 as SQIVND (reference sequence). V shed 3 bases and J shed 1 base, with 12 bases lying between them. Written as DNA, the CDR3 is TGTGCCAGTAGTATCCTTGGACAGCCCCAAGAGACCCAGTACTTC. Residues: CASSILGQPQETQYF.

The chain employs TRBV20-1 and TRBJ2-7, with D possibly matching TRBD1 (6 bases). This CDR3 comprises 14 residues. Trimming left V 3 bases short and J 3 bases short, with 15 bases between. Germline V CDR1 and CDR2: DFQATT, SNEGSKA (reference sequence). CDR3 protein: CSASSGTNYYEQYF. As DNA, the CDR3 is TGCAGTGCTAGTTCCGGGACAAATTACTACGAGCAGTACTTC.

This clonotype was counted between two and nine times. This CDR3 is CASSDIINQPQHF. CDR3 nucleotide sequence: TGCGCCAGCAGTGATATAATCAATCAGCCCCAGCATTTT. The chain links TRBV10-2 to TRBJ1-5, with D uncertain. Trimming took 3 bases from V and 3 from J, leaving 6 bases between them. CDR1 is WSHSY, CDR2 SAAADI, per germline. CDR3 size: 13 residues.

V usage is TRBV19 and J usage is TRBJ2-7; D unresolved. Trimming stripped 5 bases from V and 2 bases from J, with 10 bases between. CDR3 length equals 13 residues. CDR1 is LNHDA and CDR2 is SQIVND in the germline V gene (reference sequence). The CDR3: CASSAGPAYEQYF. CDR3 DNA: TGTGCCAGTAGTGCAGGACCGGCCTACGAGCAGTACTTC.

This clonotype is medium-sized. This chain links TRBV20-1 with TRBJ2-3, with 8 bases lining up with TRBD2. The CDR3 spans 14 residues. V was pared by 6 bases and J by 0 bases, with 5 bases of the junction left unmatched. CDR1 is DFQATT, CDR2 SNEGSKA, per germline (reference sequence). The CDR3 spells CSAETSVSTDTQYF. Written as DNA, the CDR3 is TGCAGTGCCGAGACTAGCGTGAGCACAGATACGCAGTATTTT.

This clonotype rates as medium-sized. The chain couples TRBV20-1 to TRBJ2-3, with 14 positions matching TRBD2. The CDR3 totals 16 residues. V trimming: 3 bases; J trimming: 4 bases; junction bases outside the gene matches: 6. Germline-derived CDR1 and CDR2 are DFQATT and SNEGSKA (reference sequence). In nucleotides, the CDR3 is TGCAGTGCTAGGCGGACTAGCGGGGGGTGGCCAGATACGCAGTATTTT. This translates into CSARRTSGGWPDTQYF.

In its sample, this clonotype was seen a few times. This rearrangement joins TRBV7-8 to TRBJ2-7; D not resolved. Germline V CDR1 and CDR2: SGHVS, FQNEAQ. The CDR3 loop spans 15 amino acids. The V and J ends lost 1 base and 2 bases respectively, with 12 bases between them. This CDR3 is CASSLGLHQTYEQYF. CDR3 nucleotide sequence: TGTGCCAGCAGCTTAGGATTACACCAAACCTACGAGCAGTACTTC.

In the case of this clonotype: Possible read error: a much larger clone is one base away. The V and J genes are TRBV5-3 and TRBJ2-3; possible D gene TRBD1, 6 bases. TRBV5-3 is treated as an ORF (open reading frame) with a function not yet certain. The CDR3 has 15 amino acids. Deletions cut 8 bases from V and 4 bases from J, with 20 bases between. The CDR3 sequence is CASSPPGHPSDTQYF. In DNA, the CDR3 is TGTGCCAGCAGCCCACCGGGACACCCCTCAGATACGCAGTATTTT.

V gene TRBV11-2 combines with J gene TRBJ2-3; 7 bases are shared with TRBD2. J gave up 1 base and V 3 bases, and 4 bases lay outside the gene matches. The germline V gene has CDR1 SGHAT and CDR2 FQNNGV. The CDR3 is 15 amino acids. The CDR3 loop reads CASSFWGGGTDTQYF. The CDR3 bases are TGTGCCAGCAGCTTCTGGGGGGGGGGCACAGATACGCAGTATTTT.

By its share, this clonotype is medium-sized (0.01 to 0.1%). The chain is built from TRBV28 and TRBJ2-3; 12 nucleotides align to TRBD1. The V and J ends lost 6 bases and 6 bases, in that order; junction bases with no gene match: 16. The CDR3 totals 18 residues. The germline V gene has CDR1 MDHEN and CDR2 SYDVKM. The CDR3, as DNA: TGTGCCAGCAGCCAGGACCCCGGGACAGGGGGCGCGGGGGATACGCAGTATTTT. Its translation is CASSQDPGTGGAGDTQYF. The full variable domain, its missing parts supplied by reference TRBV28 and TRBJ2-3, is DVKVTQSSRYLVKRTGEKVFLECVQDMDHENMFWYRQDPGLGLRLIYFSYDVKMKEKGDIPEGYSVSREKKERFSLILESASTNQTSMYLCASSQDPGTGGAGDTQYFGPGTRLTVL.

Relative to its sample, this clonotype is medium-sized. The chain is built from TRBV9 and TRBJ2-3; tentatively, D is TRBD1 or TRBD2 (5 bases each). This CDR3 spans 14 amino acids. V gave up 3 bases and J gave up 6 bases, with 14 bases separating them. The germline gives CDR1 SGDLS, CDR2 YYNGEE. The CDR3 sequence is CASSAGWGSDTQYF. CDR3 nucleotide sequence: TGTGCCAGCAGCGCCGGGTGGGGGTCCGATACGCAGTATTTT.

This clonotype is labeled medium-sized. The J gene is TRBJ2-2, the V gene TRBV5-4; the match to TRBD1 covers 8 bases. The V and J ends lost 4 bases and 6 bases, in that order; junction bases with no gene match: 5. Germline CDR1 reads SGHNT; CDR2 reads YYREEE (reference sequence). CDR3 length: 14 amino acids. CDR3 nucleotides: TGTGCCAGCAGCGCCAGGACAGGGCCCGGGGAGCTGTTTTTT. This gives the protein CASSARTGPGELFF.

This clonotype is deemed medium-sized. The chain has TRBV5-8 and TRBJ2-3; D gene uncertain. Deletions cut 1 base from V and 4 bases from J, with 13 bases between. The CDR3 is 15 residues long. The V gene's germline CDR1 is SGHTS and CDR2 YDEGEE. This CDR3 is CASSLLSSLADTQYF. The CDR3 DNA reads TGTGCCAGCAGCTTGCTGTCCAGCCTCGCAGATACGCAGTATTTT.

Of note for this clonotype: Its ends do not fully match the called genes, so a read error is possible. CDR3: CASSQDPAGTTGGLFF. The CDR3 nucleotides are TGCGCCAGCAGCCAAGATCCCGCGGGTACCACCGGGGGGCTGTTTTTT. This chain links TRBV4-3 with TRBJ2-2; weak D call: TRBD2 (6 bases). CDR3 size: 16 residues. Germline CDR1 LGHNA, CDR2 YSLEER.

Comments on this clonotype: This may be a read error, as it is one base from a much larger clone. The V call is TRBV25-1, the J call TRBJ1-1; tentatively, D is TRBD1 (5 bases). This CDR3 has 13 residues. Germline CDR1 and CDR2: MGHDK and SYGVNS. The V and J ends lost 6 bases and 7 bases respectively, with 15 bases between them. The CDR3 sequence: CASRAGSHGEAFF. CDR3 sequence (DNA): TGTGCCAGCAGAGCAGGGAGTCATGGTGAAGCTTTCTTT.